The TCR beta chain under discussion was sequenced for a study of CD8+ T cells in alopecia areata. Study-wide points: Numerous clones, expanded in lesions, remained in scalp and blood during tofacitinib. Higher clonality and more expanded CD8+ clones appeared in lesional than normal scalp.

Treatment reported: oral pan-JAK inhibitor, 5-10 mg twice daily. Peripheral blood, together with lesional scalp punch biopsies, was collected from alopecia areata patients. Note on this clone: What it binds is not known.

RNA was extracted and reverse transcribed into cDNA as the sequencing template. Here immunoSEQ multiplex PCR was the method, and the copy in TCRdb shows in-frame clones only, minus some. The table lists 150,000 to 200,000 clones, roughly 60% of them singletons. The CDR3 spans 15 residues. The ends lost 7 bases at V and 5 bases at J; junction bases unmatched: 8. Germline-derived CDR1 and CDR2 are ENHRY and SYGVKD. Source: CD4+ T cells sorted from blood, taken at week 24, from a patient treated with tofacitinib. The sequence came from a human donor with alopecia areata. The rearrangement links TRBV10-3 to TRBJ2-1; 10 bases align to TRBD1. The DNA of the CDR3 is TGTGCCATCAATGACGGACAGGGGGGTAACAATGAGCAGTTCTTC. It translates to CAINDGQGGNNEQFF.